The 28 T cell receptor beta chains in this list originate from one sample, sequenced in a study of T cell repertoires in cytomegalovirus infection. TCRdb recomputed calls from the reads with MiXCR, one row per CDR3 protein. The sample contains about 190,000 distinct CDR3 sequences, roughly 27% of which appear only once. The sequencing input was PBMCs. Source of these receptors: a human donor in good health (CMV status not recorded). Some clones in this sample may be carry-over from other donors' samples.

This clonotype was found a few times. This chain connects TRBV4-1 to TRBJ2-7; 13 nucleotides agree with TRBD2. The CDR3 contains 16 residues. Germline V gene data show CDR1 as MGHRA and CDR2 as YSYEKL. After removal of 4 bases from V and 7 bases from J, the junction contained 10 bases not matched to a gene. CDR3: CASSPLTSGGFREQYF. The CDR3, as DNA: TGCGCCAGCAGCCCCCTGACTAGCGGGGGGTTTCGGGAGCAGTACTTC.

The chain is built from TRBV19 and TRBJ1-5; D may be TRBD1 (6 bases). The V end lost 7 bases, the J end lost 4 bases, and 14 bases lay between the germline ends. Germline lookup yields CDR1 LNHDA and CDR2 SQIVND (reference sequence). This CDR3 spans 14 amino acids. CDR3 nucleotide sequence: TGTGCCAGTACGGGGGGCAGGGATAATCAGCCCCAGCATTTT. Translation: CASTGGRDNQPQHF.

The rearrangement uses TRBV27 and TRBJ2-2; D call uncertain. Germline loops: CDR1 MNHEY, CDR2 SMNVEV (reference sequence). Trimming shortened V by 7 bases and J by 1 base, and 1 base separated the two germline ends. The CDR3 is made up of 11 amino acids. As DNA, the CDR3 is TGTGCCAGCAAGAACACCGGGGAGCTGTTTTTT. It is translated as CASKNTGELFF.

This clonotype was observed a few times. The V and J genes are TRBV6-5 and TRBJ2-3; D remains unclear. The V gene lost 0 bases and the J gene lost 2 bases, with 12 bases spanning the gap. The CDR3 runs 16 residues. The germline gives CDR1 MNHEY, CDR2 SVGAGI. CDR3 bases: TGTGCCAGCAGTTACTCGGTCAGCGTTAACACAGATACGCAGTATTTT. Protein product: CASSYSVSVNTDTQYF.

This clonotype was observed a handful of times. This sequence joins TRBV2 and TRBJ2-7; D not certain. This CDR3 has 13 residues. Germline CDR1 is SNHLY and CDR2 is FYNNEI. Trimming pared 7 bases from V and 0 bases from J, leaving 10 bases between. This CDR3 reads CASTLRVSYEQYF. The CDR3 DNA follows: TGTGCCAGCACCCTCCGGGTCTCCTACGAGCAGTACTTC.

This clonotype was detected only a few times. The chain recombines TRBV7-2 with TRBJ1-2; TRBD1 matches at 9 bases. The CDR3 extends over 15 amino acids. Germline CDR1 and CDR2: SGHTA and FQGNSA. V dropped 3 bases and J dropped 3; count of bases not matched to a gene: 5. The CDR3 spells CASSFEQGADYGYTF. The CDR3 DNA reads TGTGCCAGCAGCTTTGAACAGGGGGCTGACTATGGCTACACCTTC. Full variable domain (rest looked up from reference TRBV7-2 and TRBJ1-2): GAGVSQSPSNKVTEKGKDVELRCDPISGHTALYWYRQSLGQGLEFLIYFQGNSAPDKSGLPSDRFSAERTGGSVSTLTIQRTQQEDSAVYLCASSFEQGADYGYTFGSGTRLTVV.

Note on this clonotype: This may arise from a read error, as a much more abundant clone is one base away. This chain connects TRBV7-2 to TRBJ2-7, with D uncertain. The length of the CDR3 is 14 residues. V dropped 1 base and J dropped 5 bases, with 12 bases sitting between them. The germline V gene encodes CDR1 SGHTA and CDR2 FQGNSA. The CDR3 DNA reads as TGTACCAGCAGCTTAGGCCCAGGAACCGACGAGCAGTACTTC. Encoded protein: CTSSLGPGTDEQYF. Supplemented by reference TRBV7-2 and TRBJ2-7, the full variable domain reads GAGVSQSPSNKVTEKGKDVELRCDPISGHTALYWYRQSLGQGLEFLIYFQGNSAPDKSGLPSDRFSAERTGGSVSTLTIQRTQQEDSAVYLCTSSLGPGTDEQYFGPGTRLTVT.

The gene calls are TRBV19 and TRBJ2-1; the match to TRBD1 covers 11 bases. Per germline, CDR1 LNHDA and CDR2 SQIVND (reference sequence). This CDR3 region has 14 residues. The junction had 9 bases not matched to a gene; V was cut back by 10 bases and J by 7 bases. In DNA, the CDR3 is TGTGCCACCAGAGGACAGGGGGCGCAGAATGAGCAGTTCTTC. This translates into CATRGQGAQNEQFF. Complete variable domain (other parts from reference TRBV19 and TRBJ2-1): DGGITQSPKYLFRKEGQNVTLSCEQNLNHDAMYWYRQDPGQGLRLIYYSQIVNDFQKGDIAEGYSVSREKKESFPLTVTSAQKNPTAFYLCATRGQGAQNEQFFGPGTRLTVL.

This clonotype was picked up a small number of times. The rearrangement links TRBV6-1 to TRBJ1-1, with a possible D match to TRBD1 (6 bases). This CDR3 is built from 15 residues. The V end was cut by 6 bases, the J end by 0 bases, with 14 bases between. Per the germline V gene, CDR1 is MNHNS and CDR2 is SASEGT. The CDR3 loop is CASSHLQGLNTEAFF. CDR3 coding DNA: TGTGCCAGCAGCCACCTACAGGGCCTGAACACTGAAGCTTTCTTT.

The CDR3 DNA follows: TGTGCCTCCCATATGGGGCCAGGGGATCAGCCCCAGCATTTT. It yields the protein CASHMGPGDQPQHF. This sequence joins TRBV2 and TRBJ1-5, with a possible D match to TRBD1 (6 bases). The CDR3 totals 14 residues. V shed 11 bases and J shed 5 bases, with 19 bases lying between them. The V gene's germline CDR1 is SNHLY and CDR2 FYNNEI.

The gene calls are TRBV6-2 or TRBV6-3 and TRBJ2-2; 10 nucleotides align to TRBD2. This CDR3 is built from 16 residues. Germline V CDR1 and CDR2: MNHEY, SVGEGT. Unmatched junction bases numbered 8, after V lost 6 bases and J lost 4 bases. CDR3 nucleotide sequence: TGTGCCAGCAGCGACGCTAGCGGGGGAATCACCGGGGAGCTGTTTTTT. Translating it yields CASSDASGGITGELFF.

This clonotype was counted a few times. The chain carries TRBV6-1 and TRBJ2-5, with D possibly matching TRBD2 (8 bases). The germline CDR1 and CDR2 sequences are MNHNS and SASEGT. The CDR3 has 16 residues. The V end was cut by 6 bases, the J end by 3 bases, with 20 bases between. CDR3 protein: CASSRGAGGNKETQYF. CDR3 in DNA: TGTGCCAGCAGCAGGGGGGCGGGGGGCAACAAAGAGACCCAGTACTTC.

V is TRBV6-4 and J is TRBJ2-7; 11 bases align to TRBD1. Losses at the gene ends were 5 bases for V and 3 bases for J; bases not matched to a gene: 15. The CDR3 is made up of 18 amino acids. Germline CDR1 and CDR2: MRHNA and SNTAGT. The CDR3 DNA sequence: TGTGCCAGCAGTCTAGGGGGACTGGGGACAGGGGGAATCTACGAGCAGTACTTC. It translates to CASSLGGLGTGGIYEQYF.

This clonotype was picked up many times. V is TRBV7-2 and J is TRBJ2-5; tentative D call: TRBD2 (5 bases). The germline gives CDR1 SGHTA, CDR2 FQGNSA. The CDR3 loop spans 15 amino acids. V lost 1 base and J lost 2, with 11 bases in between. For the CDR3, the DNA is TGTGCCAGCAGCTTAGACGGGGAATATCAAGAGACCCAGTACTTC. Translation: CASSLDGEYQETQYF.

This sequence joins TRBV19 and TRBJ1-1; D is ambiguous. Trimming left V 3 bases short and J 7 bases short, with 9 bases between. CDR1 is LNHDA and CDR2 is SQIVND in the germline V gene (reference sequence). This CDR3 is built from 12 residues. DNA of the CDR3: TGTGCCAGTAGTATGACAACGAATGAAGCTTTCTTT. Translation gives CASSMTTNEAFF. The complete variable domain, with remaining parts taken from reference TRBV19 and TRBJ1-1, reads DGGITQSPKYLFRKEGQNVTLSCEQNLNHDAMYWYRQDPGQGLRLIYYSQIVNDFQKGDIAEGYSVSREKKESFPLTVTSAQKNPTAFYLCASSMTTNEAFFGQGTRLTVV.

This sequence joins TRBV6-2 or TRBV6-3 and TRBJ1-1; unclear D gene. This CDR3 contains 15 residues. V lost 4 bases, J lost 6 bases, and 18 bases lay in between. The germline gives CDR1 MNHEY, CDR2 SVGEGT. Here the CDR3 reads CASSSGDRDIAEAFF. The CDR3 DNA follows: TGTGCCAGCAGTTCTGGTGATAGGGATATAGCTGAAGCTTTCTTT.

The J gene is TRBJ2-7, the V gene TRBV14; D not certain. This CDR3 is 13 amino acids long. CDR1 SGHDN and CDR2 FVKESK come from the germline V gene. Trimming took 3 bases from V and 9 from J, leaving 15 bases between them. The CDR3 bases are TGTGCCAGCAGCCAGGCCCCGGGCCCCAGGCAGTACTTC. This translates into CASSQAPGPRQYF.

The chain carries TRBV29-1 and TRBJ1-1; D is unclear. CDR1 is SQVTM and CDR2 is ANQGSEA in the germline V gene. This CDR3 is built from 13 residues. Between the trimmed V and J ends, which lost 6 bases and 5 bases, there was a span of 16 bases. CDR3 protein: CSVDEENWTEAFF. In nucleotides, the CDR3 is TGCAGCGTGGATGAAGAGAATTGGACTGAAGCTTTCTTT.

CDR3 amino acids: CASSTGGGINTGELFF. The CDR3 DNA follows: TGTGCCAGCAGCACAGGTGGGGGAATTAACACCGGGGAGCTGTTTTTT. The V gene is TRBV12-3 or TRBV12-4, the J gene TRBJ2-2; possibly TRBD1 or TRBD2 for D (5 bases each). The V end was cut by 6 bases, the J end by 2 bases, with 16 bases between. The CDR3 totals 16 residues.

The table lists this clonotype with a few counts. The chain has TRBV4-1 and TRBJ2-3, with D unresolved. Between the trimmed V and J ends, which lost 7 bases and 6 bases, there was a span of 26 bases. Looked up from germline, CDR1 is MGHRA and CDR2 is YSYEKL. This CDR3 is 17 amino acids long. CDR3 nucleotides: TGCGCCAGCACCGAAGACTTTCCGGGCCTCCATGGGGATACGCAGTATTTT. Translating it yields CASTEDFPGLHGDTQYF.

The chain recombines TRBV5-6 with TRBJ2-1; 7 positions agree with TRBD2. Germline assignment: CDR1 SGHDT and CDR2 YYEEEE. The CDR3 covers 17 residues. With V trimmed by 1 base and J by 1 base, 8 bases remained unmatched. This CDR3 reads CASSLTSGGPSYNEQFF. CDR3 DNA sequence: TGTGCCAGCAGCTTGACCTCGGGAGGCCCTTCCTACAATGAGCAGTTCTTC.

This clonotype has more than one count but fewer than ten. The rearrangement joins TRBV7-2 to TRBJ1-1; weak D call: TRBD1 (5 bases). V was trimmed by 4 bases and J by 4 bases, leaving 10 bases between them. CDR1 is SGHTA and CDR2 is FQGNSA in the germline V gene. The CDR3 runs 13 residues. CDR3 loop: CASSWGGFTEAFF. CDR3 DNA sequence: TGTGCCAGCAGCTGGGGGGGGTTCACTGAAGCTTTCTTT.

This clonotype has a handful of counts. The chain combines TRBV12-3 or TRBV12-4 with TRBJ1-6; 7 bases fit TRBD1. This CDR3 contains 15 residues. Trimming at V came to 6 bases and at J to 2 bases, leaving 4 bases not matched to a gene. The CDR3 bases are TGTGCCAGCAGATCGGGGACAGCCTATAATTCACCCCTCCACTTT. Translation gives CASRSGTAYNSPLHF.

V is TRBV6-6 and J is TRBJ2-7; D gene unclear. The CDR3 totals 14 residues. Germline-derived CDR1 and CDR2 are MNHNY and SVGAGI (reference sequence). The ends were cut back, 7 bases at V and 0 bases at J, with 13 bases in the middle. This CDR3 reads CASKNSPSSYEQYF. Here the CDR3 DNA reads TGTGCCAGCAAAAATAGCCCCAGCTCCTACGAGCAGTACTTC.

This chain joins TRBV10-2 and TRBJ2-1; the match to TRBD2 covers 11 bases. V was clipped by 8 bases and J by 5 bases; unmatched bases: 11. CDR3 size: 16 residues. CDR1 is WSHSY, CDR2 SAAADI, per germline. The DNA for the CDR3 is TGCGCCAGCGGAGGGTTACTAGCGGGGGTCCACAATGAGCAGTTCTTC. Protein sequence: CASGGLLAGVHNEQFF.

As regards this clonotype: One end of the junction fails to match germline, which may point to a read error. The V call is TRBV7-3, the J call TRBJ2-1; 7 nucleotides align to TRBD1. The CDR3 contains 13 residues. From germline, CDR1 is SGHTA and CDR2 FQGTGA. CDR3 sequence: CASSLTGWDSPFF. DNA of the CDR3: TGTGCCAGCAGCCTAACGGGGTGGGACAGCCCGTTCTTC. Variable domain in full (rest from reference TRBV7-3 and TRBJ2-1): GAGVSQTPSNKVTEKGKYVELRCDPISGHTALYWYRQSLGQGPEFLIYFQGTGAADDSGLPNDRFFAVRPEGSVSTLKIQRTERGDSAVYLCASSLTGWDSPFFGPGTRLTVL.

This clonotype was detected a few times. The genes are TRBV20-1 and TRBJ2-7; possibly TRBD1 or TRBD2 for D (6 bases each). Germline V gives CDR1 DFQATT, CDR2 SNEGSKA (reference sequence). V was clipped by 2 bases and J by 0 bases, with 23 bases between them. This CDR3 region has 18 residues. CDR3 loop: CSARSGDLDRLFSYEQYF. For the CDR3, the DNA is TGCAGTGCTAGATCGGGGGATTTAGACAGGCTGTTCTCCTACGAGCAGTACTTC.

This clonotype was counted a few times. V is TRBV27 and J is TRBJ2-1, with TRBD1 matching over 10 bases. V gave up 4 bases and J gave up 9 bases; unmatched junction bases: 12. CDR1 is MNHEY and CDR2 is SMNVEV in the germline V gene (reference sequence). The CDR3 runs to 16 residues. Written as DNA, the CDR3 is TGTGCCAGCAGTTCGACCGCGACAGGGGGCTTGATTGAGCAGTTCTTC. Its protein is CASSSTATGGLIEQFF.